This T cell receptor (beta chain) was recovered during a study of OX40 agonist ivuxolimab in advanced cancers. The wider study: Participants averaged roughly 57 years of age (range roughly 23 to 90) and were over 75% male. Findings and limits, study-wide: Certain nonresponders likewise exhibited a low normalized T-cell clonal expansion. Low clonal expansion, among the lowest seen, marked partial responders at 0.1-3.0 mg/kg.

TCRdb's table, derived via immunoSEQ multiplex PCR, lists solely in-frame clones and lacks some. The sample has roughly 71,000 clones; 85% are singletons. Germline CDR1 reads SGDLS; CDR2 reads YYNGEE. Losses at the gene ends were 0 bases for V and 7 bases for J; bases not matched to a gene: 13. The CDR3 extends over 17 amino acids. Worth noting for this clone: Its antigen is not known.

Blood sampling was done at baseline, cycle 4 day 1, and cycle 7 day 1. Sequenced here: CD4+ or CD8+ T cells sorted from blood, sampled in a trial of the OX40 agonist ivuxolimab. The rearrangement joins TRBV9 to TRBJ2-5, with 9 positions matching TRBD2. The clonotype comes from an adult with an advanced solid tumor such as melanoma, head and neck, liver or kidney cancer. The CDR3 DNA is TGTGCCAGCAGCGTAGGGTCAGCGGGGGGCGTGCATGCGACCCAGTACTTC. It encodes CASSVGSAGGVHATQYF. The full variable domain, its missing parts supplied by reference TRBV9 and TRBJ2-5, is DSGVTQTPKHLITATGQRVTLRCSPRSGDLSVYWYQQSLDQGLQFLIQYYNGEERAKGNILERFSAQQFPDLHSELNLSSLELGDSALYFCASSVGSAGGVHATQYFGPGTRLLVL.